One and the same sample provided the 10 T cell receptor beta chains below, sequenced in a study of T cells in Graves' hyperthyroidism and ophthalmopathy. From RNA transcripts, TCR beta CDR3 regions were amplified. An initial round of RT-PCR targeting the TCR CDR3 relied on the HTBI primer set. TCRdb fed the multiplex PCR reads into MiXCR, producing one record per CDR3 protein. The profile shows approximately 560,000 distinct CDR3 sequences, around 42% of them singletons. Sequencing input: peripheral blood or thyroid tissue (not recorded which). These receptors all stem from a woman aged 18 to 35 with Graves' hyperthyroidism.

Ten or more counts support this clonotype. The chain is built from TRBV29-1 and TRBJ2-7; TRBD1 matches at 7 bases. The CDR3 totals 14 residues. J was trimmed by 2 bases and V by 1 base; bases with no gene match: 5. The germline V gene has CDR1 SQVTM and CDR2 ANQGSEA. The DNA of the CDR3 is TGCAGCGTTGAAGTCCCGGGACAGCCCTACGAGCAGTACTTC. Translated: CSVEVPGQPYEQYF.

The chain couples TRBV5-1 to TRBJ2-5, with 8 bases lining up with TRBD1. V shed 4 bases, J shed 2 bases, and the junction held 13 bases outside the gene matches. Germline CDR1 and CDR2: SGHRS and YFSETQ. The CDR3 length is 17 residues. In nucleotides, the CDR3 is TGCGCCAGCAGCAAACAGCAGATGACAGGGGAGCAAGAGACCCAGTACTTC. It translates to CASSKQQMTGEQETQYF. Full variable domain (missing parts from reference TRBV5-1 and TRBJ2-5): KAGVTQTPRYLIKTRGQQVTLSCSPISGHRSVSWYQQTPGQGLQFLFEYFSETQRNKGNFPGRFSGRQFSNSRSEMNVSTLELGDSALYLCASSKQQMTGEQETQYFGPGTRLLVL.

This clonotype was detected many times. The J gene is TRBJ2-7, the V gene TRBV7-9; TRBD1 matches 9 bases. The CDR3 has 15 residues. Looked up from germline, CDR1 is SEHNR and CDR2 is FQNEAQ (reference sequence). The V gene end was trimmed by 1 base and the J gene end by 1 base; junction bases not matched to a gene: 2. The CDR3 region is CASSLGGTGSYEQYF. Here the CDR3 DNA reads TGTGCCAGCAGCTTAGGGGGGACAGGGTCCTACGAGCAGTACTTC.

This chain uses TRBV11-3 with TRBJ1-1, with a tentative D call TRBD1 (6 bases). CDR1 is SGHNT, CDR2 YENEEA, per germline. The CDR3 covers 15 residues. V lost 1 base to trimming and J lost 5 bases, with 14 bases between them. This CDR3 is CASSLVGASRTEAFF. As DNA, the CDR3 is TGTGCCAGCAGCTTAGTGGGGGCGTCGAGAACTGAAGCTTTCTTT.

The CDR3 protein is CASSILTGNEQYF. The CDR3 region has the DNA TGCGCCAGCAGCATACTTACAGGGAACGAGCAGTACTTC. This chain uses TRBV5-1 with TRBJ2-7, with TRBD1 as a possible D gene (6 bases). Trimming removed 4 bases from V and 5 bases from J, with 13 bases in between. Per germline, CDR1 SGHRS and CDR2 YFSETQ. The CDR3 spans 13 residues. Combining the CDR3 with reference TRBV5-1 and TRBJ2-7 gives the whole variable domain KAGVTQTPRYLIKTRGQQVTLSCSPISGHRSVSWYQQTPGQGLQFLFEYFSETQRNKGNFPGRFSGRQFSNSRSEMNVSTLELGDSALYLCASSILTGNEQYFGPGTRLTVT.

The chain recombines TRBV5-1 with TRBJ1-1; possible D gene TRBD1, 5 bases. The ends were cut back, 4 bases at V and 11 bases at J, with 15 bases in the middle. The CDR3 runs 12 residues. CDR1 SGHRS and CDR2 YFSETQ come from the germline V gene. In DNA form, the CDR3 reads TGCGCCAGCAGCATGGGCGGGGGTTATGCTTTCTTT. Its protein product is CASSMGGGYAFF.

In its sample, this clonotype was seen a few times. The genes are TRBV11-2 and TRBJ1-1; D is undetermined. The germline V gene encodes CDR1 SGHAT and CDR2 FQNNGV. V was pared by 1 base and J by 3 bases, with 12 bases between. This CDR3 region has 15 residues. CDR3: CASSLAAEGHTEAFF. CDR3 in DNA: TGTGCCAGCAGCTTAGCCGCAGAAGGGCACACTGAAGCTTTCTTT.

In regard to this clonotype: Just one base apart from a much larger clone, this may be a read error. The CDR3 DNA is TGTGCCAGCAGCTTAGCGCAGGGCAGAGCTAACTATGGCCACACCTTC. Translating it yields CASSLAQGRANYGHTF. V and J are TRBV7-8 and TRBJ1-2; a possible D gene is TRBD1 (5 bases). There are 16 residues in the CDR3. The germline CDR1 and CDR2 sequences are SGHVS and FQNEAQ.

This clonotype came up many times. The V gene is TRBV10-3, the J gene TRBJ2-7; D remains ambiguous. This CDR3 is built from 13 residues. CDR1 and CDR2 from the germline V gene are ENHRY and SYGVKD. Trimming took off 0 bases at V and 5 bases at J, with 8 bases between the two ends. The CDR3 coding sequence is TGTGCCATCAGTGAGTCCAGGAATCACGAGCAGTACTTC. Its translation is CAISESRNHEQYF.

This clonotype was counted ten times or more. The chain couples TRBV9 to TRBJ1-2; tentative D call: TRBD1 (6 bases). Per the germline V gene, CDR1 is SGDLS and CDR2 is YYNGEE. The CDR3 has 13 residues. Trimming left V 3 bases short and J 4 bases short, with 10 bases between. CDR3 loop: CASSDGGPYGYTF. Written as DNA, the CDR3 is TGTGCCAGCAGCGACGGGGGGCCCTATGGCTACACCTTC.